This record looks at one T cell receptor beta chain sequence and its context. Its cognate antigen is unknown. After constant-region reverse-primer amplification, full-length variable regions underwent semi-nested PCR with Nested Universal Primer A. Each CDR3 protein gets one entry after TCRdb re-called the 5' RACE reads with MiXCR. Here the sample spans nearly 5,500 distinct CDR3 sequences, 52% being singletons. Study-wide results and limits: The TCR gene usage of tumor memory CD4+ T cells clustered together with blood and lymph node memory CD4+ cells and with lymph node naive CD4+ cells. Tumor-infiltrating Treg TCR alpha and beta sequences overlapped most with tumor naive CD4+ T cells, then blood naive.

CD4+CD45RO+CD25- cells were isolated as memory CD4+ T cells. Germline V gene sequence: CDR1 SGHKS, CDR2 YYEKEE (reference sequence). Trimming shortened V by 0 bases and J by 7 bases, and 12 bases separated the two germline ends. The CDR3 sequence is 14 residues long. The sequence was obtained from a female donor with breast cancer. The sequencing sample was made of memory CD4+ T cells sorted from blood. Stated subset: memory CD4+ T cells, CD4+CD45RO+CD25-. This chain uses TRBV5-5 with TRBJ2-3, with D unresolved. The CDR3 DNA is TGTGCCAGCAGCTTGGCCGTGATGGGCAATACGCAGTATTTT. Protein sequence: CASSLAVMGNTQYF. The full variable domain, completed using reference TRBV5-5 and TRBJ2-3, is DAGVTQSPTHLIKTRGQQVTLRCSPISGHKSVSWYQQVLGQGPQFIFQYYEKEERGRGNFPDRFSARQFPNYSSELNVNALLLGDSALYLCASSLAVMGNTQYFGPGTRLTVL.